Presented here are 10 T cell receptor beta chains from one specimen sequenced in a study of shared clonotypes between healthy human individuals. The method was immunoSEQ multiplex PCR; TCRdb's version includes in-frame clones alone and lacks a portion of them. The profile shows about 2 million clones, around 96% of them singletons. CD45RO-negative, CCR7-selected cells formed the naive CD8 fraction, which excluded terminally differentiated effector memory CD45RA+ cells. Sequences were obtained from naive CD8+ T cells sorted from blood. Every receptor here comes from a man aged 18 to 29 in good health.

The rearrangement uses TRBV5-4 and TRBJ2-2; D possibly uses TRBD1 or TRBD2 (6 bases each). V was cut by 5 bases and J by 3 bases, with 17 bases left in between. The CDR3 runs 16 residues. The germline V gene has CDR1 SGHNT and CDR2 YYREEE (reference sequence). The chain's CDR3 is CASSSLGGTDTGELFF. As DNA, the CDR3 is TGTGCCAGCAGTTCCCTCGGGGGCACGGACACCGGGGAGCTGTTTTTT.

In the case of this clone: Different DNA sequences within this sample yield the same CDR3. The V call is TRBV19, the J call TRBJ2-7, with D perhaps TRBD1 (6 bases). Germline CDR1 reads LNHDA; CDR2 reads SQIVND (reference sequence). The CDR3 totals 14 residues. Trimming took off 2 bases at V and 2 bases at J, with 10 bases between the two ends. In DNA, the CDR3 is TGTGCCAGTAGTATAAGGGGGATTACCTACGAGCAGTACTTC. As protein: CASSIRGITYEQYF.

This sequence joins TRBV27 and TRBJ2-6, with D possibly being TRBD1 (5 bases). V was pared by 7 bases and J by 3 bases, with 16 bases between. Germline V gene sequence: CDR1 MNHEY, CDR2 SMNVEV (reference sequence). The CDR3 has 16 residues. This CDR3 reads CASKIREGVGANVLTF. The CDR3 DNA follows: TGTGCCAGCAAAATTAGGGAAGGGGTTGGGGCCAACGTCCTGACTTTC.

The CDR3 sequence is CASSSPVTGRTEAFF. The DNA of the CDR3 is TGTGCCAGCAGTTCCCCAGTCACAGGGAGGACTGAAGCTTTCTTT. This sequence joins TRBV28 and TRBJ1-1, with D perhaps TRBD1 (6 bases). The V end was cut by 4 bases, the J end by 5 bases, with 17 bases between. Germline CDR1 is MDHEN and CDR2 is SYDVKM. The CDR3 covers 15 residues.

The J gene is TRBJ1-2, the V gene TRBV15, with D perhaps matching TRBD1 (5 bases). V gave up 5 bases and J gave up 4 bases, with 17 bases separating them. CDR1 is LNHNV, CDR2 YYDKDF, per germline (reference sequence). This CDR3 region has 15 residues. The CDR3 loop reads CATSARGQFLYGYTF. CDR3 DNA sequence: TGTGCCACCAGCGCCCGGGGCCAGTTCCTCTATGGCTACACCTTC.

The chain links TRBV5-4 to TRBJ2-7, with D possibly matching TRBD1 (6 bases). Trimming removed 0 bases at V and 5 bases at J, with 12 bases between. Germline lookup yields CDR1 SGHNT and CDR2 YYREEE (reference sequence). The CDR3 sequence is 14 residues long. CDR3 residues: CASSLATRGDEQYF. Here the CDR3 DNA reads TGTGCCAGCAGCTTGGCCACCAGGGGTGACGAGCAGTACTTC. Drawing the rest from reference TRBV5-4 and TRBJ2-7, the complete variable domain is ETGVTQSPTHLIKTRGQQVTLRCSSQSGHNTVSWYQQALGQGPQFIFQYYREEENGRGNFPPRFSGLQFPNYSSELNVNALELDDSALYLCASSLATRGDEQYFGPGTRLTVT.

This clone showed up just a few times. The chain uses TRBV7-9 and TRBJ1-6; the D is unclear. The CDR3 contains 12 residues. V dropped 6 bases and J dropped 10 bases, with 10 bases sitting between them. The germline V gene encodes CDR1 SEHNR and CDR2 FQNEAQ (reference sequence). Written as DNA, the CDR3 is TGTGCCAGCAGTTCCGATTTGTCACCCCTCCACTTT. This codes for CASSSDLSPLHF.

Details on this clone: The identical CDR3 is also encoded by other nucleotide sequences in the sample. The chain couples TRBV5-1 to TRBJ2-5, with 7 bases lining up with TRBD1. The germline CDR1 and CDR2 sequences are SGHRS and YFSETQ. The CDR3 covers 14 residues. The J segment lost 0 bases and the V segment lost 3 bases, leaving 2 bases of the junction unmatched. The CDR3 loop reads CASSWTGDQETQYF. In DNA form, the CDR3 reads TGCGCCAGCAGCTGGACAGGCGACCAAGAGACCCAGTACTTC.

The CDR3 protein is CASSLEYYNEQFF. The CDR3 coding sequence is TGTGCCAGCAGCTTGGAATACTACAATGAGCAGTTCTTC. The V and J genes are TRBV5-6 and TRBJ2-1; no clear D. There are 13 residues in the CDR3. Trimming left V 0 bases short and J 3 bases short, with 4 bases between. Looked up from germline, CDR1 is SGHDT and CDR2 is YYEEEE.

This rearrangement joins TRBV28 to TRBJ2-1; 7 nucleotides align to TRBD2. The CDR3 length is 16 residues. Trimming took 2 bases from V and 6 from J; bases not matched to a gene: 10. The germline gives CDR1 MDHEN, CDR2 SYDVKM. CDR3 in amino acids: CASSLPRTSIANEQFF. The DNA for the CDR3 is TGTGCCAGCAGTTTACCCAGGACTAGTATCGCCAATGAGCAGTTCTTC. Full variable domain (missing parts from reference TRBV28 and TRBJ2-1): DVKVTQSSRYLVKRTGEKVFLECVQDMDHENMFWYRQDPGLGLRLIYFSYDVKMKEKGDIPEGYSVSREKKERFSLILESASTNQTSMYLCASSLPRTSIANEQFFGPGTRLTVL.